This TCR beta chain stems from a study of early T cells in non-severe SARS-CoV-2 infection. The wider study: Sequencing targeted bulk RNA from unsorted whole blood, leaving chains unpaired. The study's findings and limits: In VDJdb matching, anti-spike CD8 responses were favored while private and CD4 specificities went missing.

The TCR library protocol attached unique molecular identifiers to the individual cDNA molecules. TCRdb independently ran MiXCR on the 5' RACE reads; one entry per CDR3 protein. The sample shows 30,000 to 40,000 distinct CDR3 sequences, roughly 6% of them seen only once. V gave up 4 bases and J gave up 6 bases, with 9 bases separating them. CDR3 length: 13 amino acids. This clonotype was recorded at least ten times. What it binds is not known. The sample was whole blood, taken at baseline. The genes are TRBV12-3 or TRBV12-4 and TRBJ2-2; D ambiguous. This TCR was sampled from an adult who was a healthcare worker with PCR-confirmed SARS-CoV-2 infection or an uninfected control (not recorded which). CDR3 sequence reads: CASSSDSAGELFF. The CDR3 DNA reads TGTGCCAGCAGTTCAGATTCAGCCGGGGAGCTGTTTTTT.